A single sample is the source of the 18 T cell receptor beta chains below, sequenced in a study of T cell repertoires in cytomegalovirus infection. Each CDR3 protein gets one entry after TCRdb re-called the reads with MiXCR. The sample holds fewer than 550,000 distinct CDR3 sequences, about 15% seen once. The sequenced sample consisted of CD8+ T cells from PBMCs. Source of these receptors: a human donor in good health (CMV status not recorded). Some clones in this sample may be carry-over from other donors' samples.

This clonotype was seen a single time. V is TRBV6-2 or TRBV6-3 and J is TRBJ2-7, with 14 positions matching TRBD2. Germline V gene data show CDR1 as MNHEY and CDR2 as SVGEGT. The CDR3 consists of 15 residues. V gave up 8 bases and J gave up 13 bases; unmatched junction bases: 16. Written as DNA, the CDR3 is TGTGCCAGCCGGGAACCCGGGACTAGCGGGAGCGAGGGTTACTTC. Protein: CASREPGTSGSEGYF.

The chain couples TRBV15 to TRBJ1-4; no firm D call. The CDR3 is made up of 15 amino acids. The germline V and J ends were trimmed by 0 bases and 6 bases, with 11 bases remaining between them. Germline V lookup: CDR1 LNHNV, CDR2 YYDKDF (reference sequence). CDR3 nucleotide sequence: TGTGCCACCAGCAGAGATGTTAATGTAGATGAAAAACTGTTTTTT. Translated, it gives CATSRDVNVDEKLFF.

This clonotype occurred a few times. The chain links TRBV2 to TRBJ2-2; D gene unclear. The CDR3 has 10 residues. The V gene's germline CDR1 is SNHLY and CDR2 FYNNEI. Deletions cut 7 bases from V and 7 bases from J, with 4 bases between. The CDR3, as DNA: TGTGCCAGCAAGGGCGGGGAGCTGTTTTTT. This codes for CASKGGELFF.

The sample holds many counts of this clonotype. CDR3: CASFESEQYF. The CDR3 bases are TGTGCCAGCTTTGAGAGCGAGCAGTACTTC. V is TRBV6-6 and J is TRBJ2-7; D unclear. V shed 8 bases and J shed 6 bases, with 8 bases lying between them. This CDR3 is built from 10 residues. Germline V gene lookup returns CDR1 MNHNY and CDR2 SVGAGI (reference sequence).

Only a few counts were recorded for this clonotype. The chain recombines TRBV6-5 with TRBJ2-2; D remains unclear. Trimming cost V 2 bases and J 7 bases, with 8 bases left between them. This CDR3 has 13 amino acids. CDR1 is MNHEY and CDR2 is SVGAGI in the germline V gene. As DNA, the CDR3 is TGTGCCAGCAGTTACGTAGCTCACGGGGAGCTGTTTTTT. Encoded protein: CASSYVAHGELFF.

There are many counts of this clonotype. The rearrangement joins TRBV7-8 to TRBJ1-5; D remains ambiguous. Germline V gene data show CDR1 as SGHVS and CDR2 as FQNEAQ. There are 14 residues in the CDR3. V was trimmed by 4 bases and J by 3 bases, leaving 10 bases between them. CDR3 DNA: TGTGCCAGCAGCTCCGACGGATTCAATCAGCCCCAGCATTTT. Translated: CASSSDGFNQPQHF.

The rearrangement links TRBV10-2 to TRBJ1-1, with no clear D. The CDR3 sequence is 13 residues long. The V end lost 10 bases, the J end lost 1 base, and 13 bases lay between the germline ends. The V gene's germline CDR1 is WSHSY and CDR2 SAAADI. The DNA for the CDR3 is TGCGCCACCAATCGGATAAGGAACACTGAAGCTTTCTTT. As protein: CATNRIRNTEAFF.

V gene TRBV29-1 combines with J gene TRBJ2-1; perhaps TRBD2 as D (5 bases). The V end lost 8 bases, the J end lost 5 bases, and 13 bases lay between the germline ends. The CDR3 extends over 12 amino acids. Germline lookup yields CDR1 SQVTM and CDR2 ANQGSEA. Written as DNA, the CDR3 is TGCAGCACTGGACTCTATGACAATGAGCAGTTCTTC. It specifies CSTGLYDNEQFF.

Points on this clonotype: Since a much larger clone is just one base distant, this may be a read error. The V call is TRBV6-1, the J call TRBJ1-2; 7 bases are a match to TRBD1. Per the germline V gene, CDR1 is MNHNS and CDR2 is SASEGT. This CDR3 spans 16 amino acids. V was pared by 3 bases and J by 10 bases, with 17 bases of the junction left unmatched. CDR3 DNA sequence: TGTGCCAGCAGTGAGCGCACAGGGGCCCCCTTAAATGTCTACACCTTC. Its protein is CASSERTGAPLNVYTF.

The chain links TRBV30 to TRBJ1-5; 8 positions agree with TRBD1. V shed 4 bases and J 7 bases; nucleotides not matched to a gene: 3. Germline V lookup: CDR1 GTSNPN, CDR2 SVGIG (reference sequence). The CDR3 totals 12 residues. The CDR3 nucleotides read TGTGCCTGGAACCAGGGGGCCCAGCCCCAGCATTTT. It is translated as CAWNQGAQPQHF.

The chain carries TRBV15 and TRBJ2-2; D gene uncertain. The CDR3 consists of 16 residues. V lost 1 base and J 5 bases, leaving 14 bases between the germline ends. Germline V gives CDR1 LNHNV, CDR2 YYDKDF (reference sequence). CDR3 sequence: CATSRASTPTTGELFF. The CDR3 region has the DNA TGTGCCACCAGCAGAGCTTCGACACCCACGACCGGGGAGCTGTTTTTT.

This CDR3 is CSAPIRLADLYNEQFF. The CDR3 nucleotides are TGCAGTGCCCCGATCCGACTAGCGGATCTCTACAATGAGCAGTTCTTC. The chain joins TRBV20-1 to TRBJ2-1; TRBD2 agrees at 9 bases. The CDR3 is made up of 16 amino acids. The V gene's germline CDR1 is DFQATT and CDR2 SNEGSKA (reference sequence). Losses at the gene ends were 6 bases for V and 3 bases for J; bases not matched to a gene: 12.

This clonotype was observed once. The V gene is TRBV4-1, the J gene TRBJ2-1, with a tentative D call TRBD2 (7 bases). Germline CDR1 MGHRA, CDR2 YSYEKL. The CDR3 sequence is 19 residues long. The V gene lost 0 bases and the J gene lost 2 bases, with 20 bases spanning the gap. The CDR3 bases are TGCGCCAGCAGCCAAGAGCGGGGGCAGGAGGGGGACGCCTACAATGAGCAGTTCTTC. Translating it yields CASSQERGQEGDAYNEQFF.

This clonotype has a count of ten or more. V gene TRBV11-2 combines with J gene TRBJ2-1; D gene ambiguous. V shed 7 bases and J shed 4 bases, with 8 bases lying between them. CDR1 SGHAT and CDR2 FQNNGV come from the germline V gene. The CDR3 runs 12 residues. CDR3 protein: CASTSNYNEQFF. In DNA, the CDR3 is TGTGCCAGCACCTCCAATTACAATGAGCAGTTCTTC.

This clonotype occurred a few times. The chain carries TRBV14 and TRBJ2-7; maybe TRBD2 (5 bases). The length of the CDR3 is 14 residues. Trimming took off 0 bases at V and 3 bases at J, with 9 bases between the two ends. Germline CDR1 SGHDN, CDR2 FVKESK. CDR3 in amino acids: CASSQEPGIYEQYF. The CDR3, as DNA: TGTGCCAGCAGCCAAGAACCGGGAATCTACGAGCAGTACTTC.

In its sample, this clonotype was seen a few times. The V call is TRBV5-4, the J call TRBJ2-5, with TRBD1 matching over 9 bases. Looked up from germline, CDR1 is SGHNT and CDR2 is YYREEE (reference sequence). The ends lost 4 bases at V and 5 bases at J; junction bases unmatched: 15. This CDR3 is built from 17 residues. The CDR3 coding sequence is TGTGCCAGCAGCATATATGGACAGGGGAAGGACTTGGAGACCCAGTACTTC. This translates into CASSIYGQGKDLETQYF. Supplemented by reference TRBV5-4 and TRBJ2-5, the full variable domain reads ETGVTQSPTHLIKTRGQQVTLRCSSQSGHNTVSWYQQALGQGPQFIFQYYREEENGRGNFPPRFSGLQFPNYSSELNVNALELDDSALYLCASSIYGQGKDLETQYFGPGTRLLVL.

This clonotype was detected only a few times. The chain links TRBV5-1 to TRBJ2-5; 8 bases are a match to TRBD1. Germline V gives CDR1 SGHRS, CDR2 YFSETQ. The CDR3 length is 15 residues. V shed 3 bases, J shed 4 bases, and the junction held 8 bases outside the gene matches. Here the CDR3 DNA reads TGCGCCAGCAGCTCCCGGGACAGGAGAGGAGAGACCCAGTACTTC. Its protein product is CASSSRDRRGETQYF.

In this sample, this clonotype turned up many times. The chain couples TRBV7-9 to TRBJ1-2; D might be TRBD1 (6 bases). V was cut by 5 bases and J by 3 bases, with 16 bases left in between. This CDR3 region has 15 residues. Germline assignment: CDR1 SEHNR and CDR2 FQNEAQ (reference sequence). The CDR3 spells CASSRGTLLHYGYTF. DNA for the CDR3: TGTGCCAGCAGCCGCGGGACACTACTACACTATGGCTACACCTTC.